This T cell receptor beta chain came from a study of PD-1 blockade in classical Hodgkin lymphoma (TCRdb year 2020). About the study as a whole: Nivolumab dosing was 3 mg/kg intravenously every 2 weeks, continuing until either disease progression or unacceptable toxicity. The study used CyTOF and TCR beta sequencing to define a peripheral blood immune signature of response to PD-1 blockade in classical Hodgkin lymphoma.

The Qiagen DNeasy kit was used to extract genomic DNA from unsorted PBMCs and from the negatively selected CD4+ and CD8+ fractions. TCR beta CDR3 regions were amplified by immunoSEQ multiplex PCR using primers annealing to V and J segments. Amplification bias was minimized using a synthetic immune receptor repertoire, and residual bias was removed computationally after sequencing. For the original study's pipeline: Custom Python scripts were used to quantify repertoire diversity as the Shannon entropy index. Unsorted, CD4+ and CD8+ repertoires were examined separately, except in combined analyses, for which CD4+ and CD8+ sequences were merged in silico. A clone was considered expanded if an increase in frequency of at least 2-fold after treatment relative to C1D1 was found, and a pseudocount of 0.5 was applied to clones undetected at baseline. Clones with 0 or 1 copy at C1D1 were defined as singleton clones, while clones with 2 or more copies were defined as non-singleton clones. Clones expanded in unsorted samples were assigned a CD4+, CD8+ or unknown annotation through matching of protein sequences in sorted samples from the same patient. Wilcoxon tests were applied to paired samples to test diversity changes from C1D1 to C4D1. TCRdb took this table from immuneACCESS and kept in-frame rearrangements with V and J called. Such tables lack part of the clones; where checked against another copy, unresolved V genes explain under half of the gap, and the rest is unexplained. The V and J calls and clone size are taken from that table; D and trimming were inferred from the DNA. The sample table holds 15,000 to 20,000 clones, of which approximately 70% were seen once. 2% to 3% of the sample is taken by the ten largest.

This clone was seen a handful of times. The clone's antigen remains unknown. Qualities for individual bases were not recorded, and no much larger clone is one base off. What the research found in general, with its limitations: CD4+ but not CD8+ TCR diversity rose significantly by C4D1 (p=0.0027 vs p=0.16), most apparent in complete responders (p=0.02). Among trial patients, those achieving complete response had baseline diversity similar to that of newly diagnosed patients, while diversity was significantly lower in partial responders and progressors. Diversity was lower in patients who began nivolumab less than 1 year after ASCT, so these patients were left out of later analyses to avoid confounding by immune reconstitution. The study was restricted to a single clinical trial cohort, and the causes of repertoire differences, possibly disease activity or prior therapy, were left undefined. Baseline TCR diversity was reported to be lower in newly diagnosed patients than in healthy donors and to be lower still in relapsed/refractory patients.

The time point label, read with the paper, signifies: cycle 4 day 1 (C4D1), after about 6 weeks of nivolumab. Relapse after autologous stem cell transplantation had occurred in all trial patients, and cohorts A, B and C were distinguished by prior brentuximab vedotin exposure. Magnetic negative selection with a Miltenyi CD4+ T cell isolation kit was used to purify CD4+ T cells from thawed PBMCs. A total of fewer than 70 patients with relapsed/refractory classical Hodgkin lymphoma made up the trial cohort, and each patient's best overall response was complete response, partial response or progressive disease. Single-agent nivolumab was administered to trial patients in the multi-cohort phase II CheckMate 205 trial. An independent review committee assessed best overall response by applying the 2007 International Working Group response criteria. PBMCs from the trial were collected at three points: immediately before nivolumab initiation (C1D1), and during therapy at cycle 2 day 1 and cycle 4 day 1. Peripheral blood was collected in 8 mL Vacutainer Cell Preparation Tubes, from which PBMCs were isolated by centrifugation and then cryopreserved. Purified CD4+ and CD8+ fractions were prepared only for cases in which an additional PBMC sample was available. Magnetically labelled cells were depleted on LS columns in a quadroMACS separator, and the flow-through was collected as the purified fraction.

The sequencing here drew on CD4+ T cells from blood, taken before the fourth cycle of nivolumab. This sequence was found in a human donor with classical Hodgkin lymphoma.

Here is the DNA: TGTGCCAGCGGCGACTTTAATCAGCCCCAGCATTTT. Its protein is CASGDFNQPQHF. This sequence uses TRBV2 and TRBJ1-5; the D gene cannot be resolved reliably. As encoded in the germline V gene, CDR1 is SNHLY while CDR2 is FYNNEI. Between the V and J ends, shortened by 8 bases and 4 bases respectively, the junction contains 9 bases. The CDR3 covers 12 residues, taking in both the cysteine and the phenylalanine. Solely the CDR3 DNA is kept, with 36 bases framed from the first base. This CDR3, with the reference TRBV2 and TRBJ1-5 proteins standing in past its ends, gives the full variable domain EPEVTQTPSHQVTQMGQEVILRCVPISNHLYFYWYRQILGQKVEFLVSFYNNEISEKSEIFDDQFSVERPDGSNFTLKIRSTKLEDSAMYFCASGDFNQPQHFGDGTRLSIL.